This T cell receptor (beta chain) was documented in a study of cytomegalovirus exposure and HLA in healthy donors. PCR used 60 Vbeta primers and 13 Jbeta primers. Produced via immunoSEQ multiplex PCR; TCRdb's table is partial and in-frame only. The sample lists approximately 110,000 clones, 70% seen once, with roughly a tenth in the top ten. CDR3 size: 15 residues. Per germline, CDR1 SGHAT and CDR2 FQNNGV. The sequence was obtained from a man in his forties in good health and CMV-seropositive. The material sequenced was PBMCs. This sequence joins TRBV11-2 and TRBJ2-5, with D tentatively TRBD2 (6 bases). The closer fit of TRBJ2-7 to the DNA end suggests the J call may be wrong. The CDR3 region has the DNA TGTGCCAGCAGCTTAGATCTGGGACTCTCCTACGAGCAGTACTTC. Translated, it gives CASSLDLGLSYEQYF.